The rows below give T cell receptor beta chains drawn from one sample of a study of control samples from healthy donors and cancer patients. Assay used: immunoSEQ multiplex PCR; TCRdb lists only in-frame clones, some missing. This sample carries about 230,000 clones, over 75% of them seen once, and the ten largest clones take about 14%. The specimen was PBMCs. The receptors were sampled from a woman aged 60-75 years with lung cancer. CDR3s include the opening cysteine and the closing phenylalanine or tryptophan. A D gene is named only where the DNA matches it firmly. For some rows the clone size is stated as once, few or many, or as a class when expanded; others skip it.

TRBJ1-4 | - | 13 | - | TRBV6-5 | TGTGCCAGCAGTTACGGGGGGGCGGAAAAACTGTTTTTT | CASSYGGAEKLFF
TRBJ1-5 | - | 15 | - | TRBV5-5 | TGTGCCAGCAGCTTTGACCCCGATAGCAATCAGCCCCAGCATTTT | CASSFDPDSNQPQHF
TRBJ2-6 | - | 12 | - | TRBV29-1 | TGCAGCGCACGGGCTGGGGCCAACGTCCTGACTTTC | CSARAGANVLTF
TRBJ1-4 | - | 14 | - | TRBV6-1 | TGTGCCAGCAGTGAAATTGGGGGCGGTGAAAAACTGTTTTTT | CASSEIGGGEKLFF
TRBJ1-5 | - | 15 | - | TRBV5-1 | TGCGCCAGCAGCTTGGCGGGGGATAGCAATCAGCCCCAGCATTTT | CASSLAGDSNQPQHF
TRBJ2-3 | - | 14 | once | TRBV18 | TGTGCCAGCTCACTTTGGGGGAGCACAGATACGCAGTATTTT | CASSLWGSTDTQYF
TRBJ1-6 | - | 13 | - | TRBV5-1 | TGCGCCAGCAGCTTTGACAGGAATTCACCCCTCCACTTT | CASSFDRNSPLHF
TRBJ2-5 | TRBD1 | 15 | - | TRBV5-1 | TGCGCCAGCAGCTTGGGACCCAGGGGACAGGAGACCCAGTACTTC | CASSLGPRGQETQYF
TRBJ1-3 | - | 15 | - | TRBV7-8 | TGTGCCAGCAGCTCGAACAGGGATTTCGGAAACACCATATATTTT | CASSSNRDFGNTIYF
TRBJ2-1 | - | 20 | - | TRBV21-1 | TGTGCCAGCAGCAATAAACGTTCGGGGGCCCGGGGCTGGACCTACAATGAGCAGTTCTTC | CASSNKRSGARGWTYNEQFF
TRBJ1-6 | - | 14 | - | TRBV10-1 | TGCGCCAGCAGTTTCGGGACGTCAGGATCACCCCTCCACTTT | CASSFGTSGSPLHF
TRBJ2-7 | - | 14 | once | TRBV30 | TGTGCCTGGAGTGTACAGGTCGGGTCCTACGAGCAGTACTTC | CAWSVQVGSYEQYF
TRBJ1-2 | TRBD1 | 15 | - | TRBV9 | TGTGCCAGCAGCGTAGGGGCGACAGGGGAAAGTGGCTACACCTTC | CASSVGATGESGYTF
TRBJ1-1 | - | 17 | - | TRBV28 | TGTGCCAGCAGCTCCCCCGGGCTACGGGGAGGGAACACTGAAGCTTTCTTT | CASSSPGLRGGNTEAFF
TRBJ1-5 | TRBD1 | 15 | few | TRBV28 | TGTGCCAGCAGTAGAAGCACAGGGGGAGGTCAGCCCCAGCATTTT | CASSRSTGGGQPQHF
TRBJ2-3 | TRBD2 | 16 | few | TRBV5-1 | TGCGCCAGCAGCCCCCTAGCGGGAGGGCCAGGGGATACGCAGTATTTT | CASSPLAGGPGDTQYF
TRBJ1-4 | - | 14 | - | TRBV28 | TGTGCCAGCAGTACCGGGACTTTCGGTGAAAAACTGTTTTTT | CASSTGTFGEKLFF
TRBJ2-2 | - | 17 | - | TRBV11-2 | TGTGCCAGCAGCCCCCGCGTCCTACTAGGAGTCACCGGGGAGCTGTTTTTT | CASSPRVLLGVTGELFF
TRBJ2-7 | TRBD2 | 18 | - | TRBV3-1/TRBV3-2 | TGTGCCAGCAGCCAAGGGGGAGGGACCCGTCATCGCTCCTACGAGCAGTACTTC | CASSQGGGTRHRSYEQYF
TRBJ1-1 | - | 14 | - | TRBV5-1 | TGCGCCAGCAGCTTACGGCCGGGGCCCGATGAAGCTTTCTTT | CASSLRPGPDEAFF
TRBJ1-1 | - | 15 | few | TRBV19 | TGTGCCAGTAGTATCTCGGCAACTGCGAACACTGAAGCTTTCTTT | CASSISATANTEAFF
TRBJ1-2 | - | 14 | - | TRBV4-2 | TGTGCCAGCAGCCAAGAAGAGCCCCTCTATGGCTACACCTTC | CASSQEEPLYGYTF
TRBJ2-7 | - | 13 | - | TRBV19 | TGTGCCAGTAGTACCCCACCGCACGCCGAGCAGTACTTC | CASSTPPHAEQYF
TRBJ2-1 | TRBD2 | 19 | - | TRBV6-2/TRBV6-3 | TGTGCCAGCAGTTACTCCAAACCCACTAGCGGGAGGGCTTCTAATGAGCAGTTCTTC | CASSYSKPTSGRASNEQFF
TRBJ1-4 | - | 14 | - | TRBV19 | TGTGCCAGTAGCTGGGACACATATAATGAAAAACTGTTTTTT | CASSWDTYNEKLFF
TRBJ2-3 | - | 12 | - | TRBV29-1 | TGCAGCGTTGATTCCGGGGACGATACGCAGTATTTT | CSVDSGDDTQYF
TRBJ2-7 | - | 16 | - | TRBV29-1 | TGCAGCGTTGGGTTAACAGCCCGGAGGGGGTCCTACGAGCAGTACTTC | CSVGLTARRGSYEQYF
TRBJ1-2 | - | 12 | - | TRBV28 | TGTGCCAGCAGCCCATCCGCAGGCGGCTACACCTTC | CASSPSAGGYTF
TRBJ1-6 | TRBD1 | 14 | few | TRBV5-4 | TGTGCCAGCAGCTTGGGACAGGGGGATTCACCCCTCCACTTT | CASSLGQGDSPLHF
TRBJ2-3 | - | 13 | - | TRBV4-2 | TGTGCCAGCAGCCAAGATCGGGAGCGGGCGCAGTATTTT | CASSQDRERAQYF
TRBJ1-4 | - | 13 | - | TRBV29-1 | TGCAGCGTGCGGACAGCAACTAATGAAAAACTGTTTTTT | CSVRTATNEKLFF
TRBJ1-1 | - | 13 | - | TRBV27 | TGTGCCAGCAGCCTCTATCAAAACACTGAAGCTTTCTTT | CASSLYQNTEAFF
TRBJ2-1 | TRBD2 | 15 | - | TRBV5-4 | TGTGCCAGCAGCCTAGCGGGAGGGAAATACAATGAGCAGTTCTTC | CASSLAGGKYNEQFF
TRBJ2-7 | - | 13 | - | TRBV5-1 | TGCGCCAGCAGCCCTCGGCCTTTGGGCGAGCAGTACTTC | CASSPRPLGEQYF
TRBJ1-4 | - | 13 | few | TRBV6-2/TRBV6-3 | TGTGCCAGCAGTCCAGGAGTCTTGGAAAAACTGTTTTTT | CASSPGVLEKLFF
TRBJ1-3 | - | 15 | once | TRBV7-2 | TGTGCCAGCAGCCGGGGCCACGGAAGGGGAAACACCATATATTTT | CASSRGHGRGNTIYF
TRBJ2-1 | TRBD2 | 14 | - | TRBV7-3 | TGTGCCAGCAGCTCTAGCGGCTCCTACAATGAGCAGTTCTTC | CASSSSGSYNEQFF
TRBJ2-2 | TRBD2 | 19 | - | TRBV4-2 | TGTGCCAGCAGCTTCCGAGCGGGAGGGCCCTCAAGTTCGACCGGGGAGCTGTTTTTT | CASSFRAGGPSSSTGELFF
TRBJ1-5 | - | 14 | - | TRBV20-1 | TGCAGTGCTAGTCCGGCCAGTAGTAATCAGCCCCAGCATTTT | CSASPASSNQPQHF
TRBJ1-5 | TRBD1 | 14 | - | TRBV28 | TGTGCCAGCAGCGTTGGGACAGGGAGGCAGCCCCAGCATTTT | CASSVGTGRQPQHF
TRBJ1-2 | - | 14 | - | TRBV5-1 | TGCGCCAGCAGCGTATTACAGAGTAACTATGGCTACACCTTC | CASSVLQSNYGYTF
TRBJ1-4 | - | 13 | - | TRBV29-1 | TGCAGCGCTTGGGGGCTCACTAATGAAAAACTGTTTTTT | CSAWGLTNEKLFF
TRBJ1-2 | - | 14 | once | TRBV5-8 | TGTGCCAGCAGCTTGGTTCGGGGGGGTAATGGCTACACCTTC | CASSLVRGGNGYTF
TRBJ1-1 | - | 15 | - | TRBV27 | TGTGCCAGCAGTTTATCCACCGCAATTTGGGCTGAAGCTTTCTTT | CASSLSTAIWAEAFF
TRBJ2-3 | - | 16 | - | TRBV29-1 | TGCAGCGTCATACCCGGGATCTACACTAGCACAGATACGCAGTATTTT | CSVIPGIYTSTDTQYF
TRBJ1-4 | - | 14 | - | TRBV5-1 | TGCGCCAGCAGCTTGGGACAGAATAATGAAAAACTGTTTTTT | CASSLGQNNEKLFF
TRBJ1-2 | - | 16 | - | TRBV28 | TGTGCCAGCAGTAACCCCGACAGGCCGTACGATTATGGCTACACCTTC | CASSNPDRPYDYGYTF
TRBJ1-2 | - | 14 | - | TRBV9 | TGTGCCAGCACCCCCGGGGGTCCATCCCATGGCTACACCTTC | CASTPGGPSHGYTF
TRBJ1-6 | TRBD1 | 15 | - | TRBV3-1/TRBV3-2 | TGTGCCAGCAGCCCCAGGACAGGGAGGAGTTCACCCCTCCACTTT | CASSPRTGRSSPLHF
TRBJ2-5 | TRBD1 | 14 | once | TRBV18 | TGTGCCAGCTCACCTGGACAGGGTATCGGGACCCAGTACTTC | CASSPGQGIGTQYF
TRBJ2-3 | TRBD2 | 16 | few | TRBV3-1/TRBV3-2 | TGTGCCAGCAGCCAGCCGGGACTAGCGGGTTCAGATACGCAGTATTTT | CASSQPGLAGSDTQYF
TRBJ2-3 | - | 15 | once | TRBV5-4 | TGTGCCAGCAGCTTTAGCGGCACTGGCACAGATACGCAGTATTTT | CASSFSGTGTDTQYF
TRBJ2-7 | - | 14 | few | TRBV18 | TGTGCCAGCTCGTCCGGGACCCAGACCTACGAGCAGTACTTC | CASSSGTQTYEQYF